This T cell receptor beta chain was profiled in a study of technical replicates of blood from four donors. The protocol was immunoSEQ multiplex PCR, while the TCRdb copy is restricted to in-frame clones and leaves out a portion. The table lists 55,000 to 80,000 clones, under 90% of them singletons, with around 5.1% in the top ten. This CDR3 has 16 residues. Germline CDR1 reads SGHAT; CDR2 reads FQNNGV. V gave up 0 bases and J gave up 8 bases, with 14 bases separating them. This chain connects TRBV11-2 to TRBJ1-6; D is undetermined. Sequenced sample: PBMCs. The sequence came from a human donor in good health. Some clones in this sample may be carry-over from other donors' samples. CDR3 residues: CASSLDRAGMDSPLHF. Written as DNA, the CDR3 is TGTGCCAGCAGCTTAGATCGGGCGGGGATGGATTCACCCCTCCACTTT.